The present T cell receptor beta chain was sequenced within a study of response to subunit inactivated influenza vaccine. As regards this clonotype: Antigen unknown.

Regarding the study as a whole: There was a suggestion from the authors that each seasonal influenza vaccination recruits few new T cells.

TCRdb ran MiXCR on the RT-PCR reads and lists one entry per CDR3 protein. Of 860,000 or so distinct CDR3 sequences listed, approximately 22% were seen once; the top ten hold about 10%. The TCR comes from a man aged 45 to 65 who received an inactivated influenza vaccine. The sequencing here drew on PBMCs from blood, taken less than 6 days after vaccination.

The CDR3 is CSGGGHGTYEQYF. The CDR3 DNA reads as TGCAGCGGGGGGGGGCACGGGACCTACGAGCAGTACTTC. The chain has TRBV29-1 and TRBJ2-7; D is possibly TRBD2 (7 bases). The CDR3 runs 13 residues. Germline V gene lookup returns CDR1 SQVTM and CDR2 ANQGSEA. With 7 bases removed from V and 2 bases from J, the gap between germline ends came to 15 bases.